The clone carrying this T cell receptor beta chain has just one count. Germline CDR1 reads SGHTA; CDR2 reads FQGNSA. This CDR3 contains 14 residues. V shed 5 bases, J shed 6 bases, and the junction held 9 bases outside the gene matches. The sample comes from a study of T cells in Graves' hyperthyroidism and ophthalmopathy. Patients were excluded because of uncontrolled infection, other autoimmune disease, pregnancy or lactation. Amplification of TCR beta CDR3 regions used RNA as the template. Initially, a first-round RT-PCR of the TCR CDR3 employed the HTBI primer set. TCRdb redid the calling of the multiplex PCR reads with MiXCR, one entry per CDR3 protein. The data contain hundreds of thousands of distinct CDR3 sequences, approximately 42% of them singletons.

Sequencing input: peripheral blood or thyroid tissue (not recorded which). The chain combines TRBV7-2 with TRBJ2-7; 8 bases agree with TRBD1. The source is an adult man with Graves' disease, either hyperthyroidism or ophthalmopathy (not recorded which). The DNA of the CDR3 is TGTGCCAGCAGCGTTGGGCCAGGGGGCGCCGAGCAGTACTTC. Protein: CASSVGPGGAEQYF.